This TCR beta chain stems from a study of T cells in Graves' hyperthyroidism and ophthalmopathy. Study results and caveats: Ophthalmopathy stood apart from stable hyperthyroidism in a 13 V-J model.

This clonotype has ten or more counts. Its antigen is unidentified. The germline V and J ends were trimmed by 5 bases and 3 bases, with 13 bases remaining between them. The CDR3 covers 14 residues. The germline CDR1 and CDR2 sequences are SGHAT and FQNNGV. RNA transcripts were the template for amplifying TCR beta CDR3 regions. With the HTBI primer set, the TCR CDR3 went through a first round of RT-PCR. TCRdb reprocessed the multiplex PCR reads with MiXCR, giving one entry per CDR3 protein. The top ten hold about 49% of the sample, which has some 490,000 distinct CDR3 sequences, less than 25% seen once.

The TCR sequence derives from a woman aged 70-85 years with Graves' ophthalmopathy. Material: blood. The chain employs TRBV11-2 and TRBJ1-2; D may be TRBD1 (5 bases). The CDR3 nucleotides read TGTGCCAGCAGCAGGACTGGGGGTTACTATGGCTACACCTTC. Protein sequence: CASSRTGGYYGYTF.